This T cell receptor beta chain was documented in a study of Ad26.COV2.S vaccination and SARS-CoV-2 variants. Study-wide points: Compared with placebo recipients, vaccine recipients had higher spike-specific TCR breadth. People who got the vaccine or the placebo had similar non-spike TCR breadth. In vaccinated individuals, spike-specific CD8+ and CD4+ T cell responses reportedly displayed substantial breadth.

As for this clone: Its matching antigen is unknown.

Sequencing used immunoSEQ multiplex PCR; TCRdb keeps in-frame clones, though not all of them. The sample consists of around 170,000 clones, roughly 89% of them appearing once. The CDR3 totals 14 residues. V lost 3 bases, J lost 3 bases, and 3 bases stayed unmatched. Looked up from germline, CDR1 is LNHNV and CDR2 is YYDKDF (reference sequence). Source: peripheral blood, taken after recovery from COVID-19. This clonotype originated in a human donor who had recovered from COVID-19. The rearrangement joins TRBV15 to TRBJ2-7, with 9 bases fitting TRBD2. This CDR3 is CATSSGSGSYEQYF. The CDR3 bases are TGTGCCACCAGCAGTGGTAGCGGGAGCTACGAGCAGTACTTC.